The rows below give T cell receptor beta chains drawn from one sample of a study of blood T cell repertoires in COVID-19. Assay used: immunoSEQ multiplex PCR; TCRdb lists only in-frame clones, some missing. The data show under 130,000 clones, with 82% seen just once and just over 15% held by the top ten. Sequencing was carried out using peripheral blood. All receptors come from a woman of 80 years or more with acute or convalescent COVID-19. CDR3s include the opening cysteine and the closing phenylalanine or tryptophan. D genes are given only for firm matches. Rows may omit the clone size; those that give it use once, few, many or a size class.

j_gene: TRBJ2-2
abundance: -
d_gene: TRBD1
v_gene: TRBV27
CDR3aa: CASSLNRGLSTGELFF
CDR3nt: TGTGCCAGCAGTTTGAACAGGGGCCTAAGCACCGGGGAGCTGTTTTTT

j_gene: TRBJ2-1
abundance: -
d_gene: -
v_gene: TRBV3-1/TRBV3-2
CDR3aa: CASSQQPGNNEQFF
CDR3nt: TGTGCCAGCAGCCAGCAACCCGGTAACAATGAGCAGTTCTTC

j_gene: TRBJ1-2
abundance: -
d_gene: -
v_gene: TRBV27
CDR3aa: CASSLDWYGIYGYTF
CDR3nt: TGTGCCAGCAGTTTAGATTGGTACGGGATCTATGGCTACACCTTC

j_gene: TRBJ2-2
abundance: -
d_gene: -
v_gene: TRBV11-2
CDR3aa: CASSFTRVRGISNTGELFF
CDR3nt: TGTGCCAGCAGCTTTACCCGAGTAAGGGGGATTTCGAACACCGGGGAGCTGTTTTTT

j_gene: TRBJ2-1
abundance: -
d_gene: TRBD2
v_gene: TRBV6-5
CDR3aa: CASSGGSSYNEQFF
CDR3nt: TGTGCCAGCAGCGGGGGGAGCTCCTACAATGAGCAGTTCTTC

j_gene: TRBJ1-5
abundance: -
d_gene: TRBD1
v_gene: TRBV11-2
CDR3aa: CASSRQGQSNQPQHF
CDR3nt: TGTGCCAGCAGTCGACAGGGACAAAGCAATCAGCCCCAGCATTTT

j_gene: TRBJ1-2
abundance: -
d_gene: TRBD1
v_gene: TRBV2
CDR3aa: CATSPVGQGVGYTF
CDR3nt: TGTGCCACCTCGCCGGTGGGACAGGGGGTAGGCTACACCTTC

j_gene: TRBJ2-2
abundance: -
d_gene: -
v_gene: TRBV30
CDR3aa: CAWTLPRPGGGELFF
CDR3nt: TGTGCCTGGACCCTTCCCCGTCCCGGCGGCGGGGAGCTGTTTTTT

j_gene: TRBJ2-5
abundance: -
d_gene: -
v_gene: TRBV21-1
CDR3aa: CASILQGPDQETQYF
CDR3nt: TGTGCCAGCATCCTACAGGGACCCGACCAAGAGACCCAGTACTTC

j_gene: TRBJ1-3
abundance: -
d_gene: -
v_gene: TRBV9
CDR3aa: CASSVTGGTSGNTIYF
CDR3nt: TGTGCCAGCAGCGTAACAGGAGGGACCTCTGGAAACACCATATATTTT

j_gene: TRBJ1-1
abundance: few
d_gene: -
v_gene: TRBV5-6
CDR3aa: CASTPGDGYTEAFF
CDR3nt: TGTGCCAGCACCCCGGGGGATGGCTACACTGAAGCTTTCTTT

j_gene: TRBJ2-4
abundance: -
d_gene: TRBD1
v_gene: TRBV5-4
CDR3aa: CASSSPDRGIQYF
CDR3nt: TGTGCCAGCAGCTCCCCGGACAGGGGCATTCAGTACTTC

j_gene: TRBJ1-1
abundance: -
d_gene: TRBD1
v_gene: TRBV28
CDR3aa: CASSLLGGGNTEAFF
CDR3nt: TGTGCCAGCAGTTTATTAGGAGGGGGCAACACTGAAGCTTTCTTT

j_gene: TRBJ2-7
abundance: few
d_gene: -
v_gene: TRBV20-1
CDR3aa: CSATRLLEQYF
CDR3nt: TGCAGTGCTACTCGACTTCTCGAGCAGTACTTC

j_gene: TRBJ2-1
abundance: once
d_gene: TRBD2
v_gene: TRBV4-2
CDR3aa: CASSQGIGTSGGNNEQFF
CDR3nt: TGTGCCAGCAGCCAAGGAATCGGAACTAGCGGGGGAAACAATGAGCAGTTCTTC

j_gene: TRBJ1-5
abundance: -
d_gene: TRBD1
v_gene: TRBV19
CDR3aa: CASSTTGPSNQPQHF
CDR3nt: TGTGCCAGTAGTACGACAGGGCCTAGCAATCAGCCCCAGCATTTT

j_gene: TRBJ2-2
abundance: -
d_gene: -
v_gene: TRBV4-1
CDR3aa: CASSSLPGSNTGELFF
CDR3nt: TGCGCCAGCAGCTCCCTTCCGGGATCTAACACCGGGGAGCTGTTTTTT

j_gene: TRBJ1-3
abundance: -
d_gene: -
v_gene: TRBV18
CDR3aa: CASSEGVGNTIYF
CDR3nt: TGTGCCAGCTCAGAAGGGGTCGGAAACACCATATATTTT

j_gene: TRBJ2-1
abundance: -
d_gene: -
v_gene: TRBV11-3
CDR3aa: CASSLGEASHNEQFF
CDR3nt: TGTGCCAGCAGCTTAGGAGAAGCTTCCCACAATGAGCAGTTCTTC

j_gene: TRBJ2-1
abundance: -
d_gene: TRBD2
v_gene: TRBV9
CDR3aa: CASSWTSGNEQFF
CDR3nt: TGTGCCAGCAGCTGGACTAGCGGCAATGAGCAGTTCTTC

j_gene: TRBJ1-1
abundance: -
d_gene: TRBD1
v_gene: TRBV4-3
CDR3aa: CASSQEGGQGRDTEAFF
CDR3nt: TGCGCCAGCAGCCAAGAAGGGGGACAGGGGAGGGACACTGAAGCTTTCTTT

j_gene: TRBJ2-5
abundance: once
d_gene: -
v_gene: TRBV7-9
CDR3aa: CASSLDQGVQETQYF
CDR3nt: TGTGCCAGCAGCTTAGACCAGGGTGTCCAAGAGACCCAGTACTTC

j_gene: TRBJ2-7
abundance: -
d_gene: -
v_gene: TRBV7-2
CDR3aa: CASSSHGSSYEQYF
CDR3nt: TGTGCCAGCAGCTCGCACGGGAGTAGCTACGAGCAGTACTTC

j_gene: TRBJ2-5
abundance: -
d_gene: -
v_gene: TRBV18
CDR3aa: CASSQGSGETQYF
CDR3nt: TGTGCCAGCTCACAAGGGAGCGGGGAGACCCAGTACTTC

j_gene: TRBJ2-2
abundance: -
d_gene: -
v_gene: TRBV27
CDR3aa: CASSLSRQSGELFF
CDR3nt: TGTGCCAGCAGTTTATCCCGACAGTCCGGGGAGCTGTTTTTT

j_gene: TRBJ1-5
abundance: -
d_gene: TRBD1
v_gene: TRBV25-1
CDR3aa: CASSETGGVNQPQHF
CDR3nt: TGTGCCAGCAGCGAAACAGGGGGCGTGAATCAGCCCCAGCATTTT

j_gene: TRBJ2-3
abundance: few
d_gene: TRBD2
v_gene: TRBV7-2
CDR3aa: CASSFLAGVTDTQYF
CDR3nt: TGTGCCAGCAGCTTCCTAGCGGGAGTCACAGATACGCAGTATTTT

j_gene: TRBJ2-6
abundance: -
d_gene: -
v_gene: TRBV30
CDR3aa: CAWDSLSGANVLTF
CDR3nt: TGTGCCTGGGATTCTCTATCTGGGGCCAACGTCCTGACTTTC

j_gene: TRBJ2-3
abundance: once
d_gene: -
v_gene: TRBV4-2
CDR3aa: CASSQDLQGDTQYF
CDR3nt: TGTGCCAGCAGCCAAGATCTCCAGGGGGATACGCAGTATTTT

j_gene: TRBJ1-5
abundance: few
d_gene: -
v_gene: TRBV7-9
CDR3aa: CASSPGPSNQPQHF
CDR3nt: TGTGCCAGCAGCCCAGGCCCTAGCAATCAGCCCCAGCATTTT

j_gene: TRBJ1-3
abundance: -
d_gene: -
v_gene: TRBV4-3
CDR3aa: CASSQAGSGNTIYF
CDR3nt: TGCGCCAGCAGCCAGGCAGGGTCAGGAAACACCATATATTTT